This TCR beta chain was sequenced during a study of graft-versus-host responses after intestinal transplantation. Across the study: Transplant types were multivisceral, liver-intestinal, or isolated intestinal. The whole recipient group had anti-thymocyte globulin induction followed by tacrolimus and steroids for around 3 years. General study results and limits: GvH clones appeared in recipient marrow, some first in ileum or blood.

As for this clone: Antigen unknown.

This CDR3 has 14 amino acids. Generated by immunoSEQ multiplex PCR, the TCRdb table keeps only in-frame clones and is missing some. Of tens of thousands of clones listed, nearly 95% are singletons. J is TRBJ1-6 and V is TRBV21-1; the table names TRBD1, a call not compared with the DNA. TRBV21-1 is annotated as a pseudogene. This TCR was sampled from a human donor who was the organ donor for an intestinal transplant. The starting material was unstimulated CD4+ T cells sorted from spleen or lymph node cells, obtained before transplant. As DNA, the CDR3 is TGTGCCAGCAGTTCCGGGACAGTCGATTCACCCCTCCACTTT. Amino acid sequence: CASSSGTVDSPLHF.